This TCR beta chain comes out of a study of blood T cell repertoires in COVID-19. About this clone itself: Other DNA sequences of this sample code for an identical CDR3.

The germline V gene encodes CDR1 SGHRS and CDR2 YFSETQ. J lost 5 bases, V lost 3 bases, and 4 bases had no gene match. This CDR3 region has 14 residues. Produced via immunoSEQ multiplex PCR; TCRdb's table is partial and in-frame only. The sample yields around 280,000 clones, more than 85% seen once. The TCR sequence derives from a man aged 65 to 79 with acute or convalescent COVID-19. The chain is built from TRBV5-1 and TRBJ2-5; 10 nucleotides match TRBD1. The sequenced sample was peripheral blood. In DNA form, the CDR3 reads TGCGCCAGCAGCTCGACAGGGGGCCAGGAGACCCAGTACTTC. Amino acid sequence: CASSSTGGQETQYF.